Described below is a single T cell receptor beta chain sequence and its context. This sample was taken from a study of blood T cell repertoires in COVID-19. Study at large: Sites in the United States, Italy and Spain provided acute and convalescent COVID-19 samples. PBMCs, B-cell-depleted T cells, or T cells provided the cDNA or gDNA that made up the material.

As processed by the authors: Reference gene primer amplification yielded estimated nucleated cell counts. Only in-frame clones appear in the TCRdb table, and some are missing; sequencing was by immunoSEQ multiplex PCR. The V and J calls and the clone size are those of that table, but D and trimming were determined from the DNA. This table holds 95,000 to 100,000 clones, 75% to 90% found once. The CDR3 loop spans 14 amino acids. Unmatched junction bases numbered 2, after V lost 0 bases and J lost 5 bases. Per the germline V gene, CDR1 is SGHRS and CDR2 is YFSETQ. The specimen sequenced was peripheral blood. The J gene is TRBJ2-1, the V gene TRBV5-1; TRBD1 matches 7 bases. The origin of this receptor is a woman between 65 and 79 years old with active or convalescent COVID-19. CDR3 loop: CASSLGDRHNEQFF. CDR3 DNA sequence: TGCGCCAGCAGCTTGGGGGACAGACACAATGAGCAGTTCTTC.